This T cell receptor beta chain is drawn from a study of shared T cell receptors in the human thymus. Between the trimmed V and J ends, which lost 0 bases and 6 bases, there was a span of 17 bases. Looked up from germline, CDR1 is LNHNV and CDR2 is YYDKDF (reference sequence). This CDR3 is 17 amino acids long. The assay was immunoSEQ multiplex PCR, and TCRdb's table has in-frame clones only and misses some. The sample carries hundreds of thousands of clones, over 75% recorded once. The data were also submitted as part of a second study, on human thymus T cells. That study reports: The donors were infants in Finland with congenital heart defects, otherwise immunologically healthy. Thymic samples were excised during corrective heart operations. In thymic and blood repertoires alike, V and J usage looked biased. In unrelated individuals, thymic repertoires overlapped highly, according to related research.

The sequenced material came from thymocytes. This TCR was recovered from a boy under two years old with a congenital heart defect. The J gene is TRBJ2-2, the V gene TRBV15; D might be TRBD2 (6 bases). The CDR3 is CATSRDHVTSKAGELFF. Here the CDR3 DNA reads TGTGCCACCAGCAGAGATCACGTGACTAGTAAGGCCGGGGAGCTGTTTTTT.